This T cell receptor beta chain stems from a study of cytomegalovirus exposure and HLA in healthy donors (dated 2017 in TCRdb). Background for the entire study: In an earlier analysis of 587 of the donors, 276 Gb of sequence data and about 110 million unique TCR beta sequences from 180 million or so T cells were reported. An early release that covered about 600 HLA-typed donors contained around 300 gigabases of sequencing data and 70 million to 100 million unique TCR sequences. The genetic ancestry cluster associated with self-reported Caucasian donors included over 80% of the 398 genotyped donors. The study was designed to test whether signatures of past pathogen exposure could be identified by cataloging public T cell receptors. The study profiled the T cell repertoires of more than 500 subjects by immunosequencing and related them to cytomegalovirus serostatus. Along with the approximately 700-subject first cohort, a separate validation cohort of around 120 different subjects was used. To predict cytomegalovirus infection status, the study brought together high-throughput TCR immunosequencing, statistical association of individual TCRs with disease status, and machine learning. A later analysis re-analyzed previously published TCR beta repertoires from 600 to 850 donors and added high-resolution HLA genotyping to study TCR occurrence patterns. In the later analysis, no new phenotypic data were used to find candidate immune exposures; instead, reliance was placed on TCR beta sequences and their occurrence across donors. An earlier analysis of several hundred of the donors used high-throughput TCR beta sequencing to judge whether each TCR beta V gene segment behaved as functional or pseudogenic. Donor age, sex, ethnicity and CMV serostatus were collected together with the repertoire data. Genome-wide SNP genotypes for about 65% of the roughly 670 donors were used in a later genetic analysis, which treated that subset as a discovery cohort. All discovery cohort repertoires had been generated on a single sequencing platform. HLA typing covered class I and class II loci at four-digit resolution. The number of typed donors differed by locus: roughly 620-630 for A, B, C, DRB1 and DQB1; 500 to 550 for DQA1; approximately 600 for DPA1; and roughly 470 for DPB1. Because of strong linkage in the cohort, a handful of DR-DQ haplotypes were treated as single units for association and clustering. Among roughly 400 genotyped donors of the cohort, an average of roughly 230,000 unique TCR beta nucleotide sequences was sequenced per donor, of which about 18% were non-productive. Broad study findings and their caveats: In a later analysis, the rate of TCR association differed among HLA loci, with DRB1 alleles having the most associated TCRs and HLA-C alleles having the fewest. Most CMV-associated TCR beta chains appeared to be HLA-restricted in a later analysis, and the HLA associations seemed to be driven largely by CMV exposure. The 87-base-pair reads could not distinguish some IMGT-functional V segments, including TRBV6-2 and TRBV6-3, so those segments were excluded. A later analysis associated about 17,000 TCR beta sequences with specific HLA alleles at a false discovery rate of 0.05. In an earlier analysis of some 540 of the donors, most TCR beta V segments appeared in productive rearrangements about 90% or about 30% of the time, broadly matching IMGT annotations. In both the original and validation cohorts, the classifier was reported to diagnose cytomegalovirus status with high specificity and sensitivity. The sequencing pipeline was judged likely to have produced a cluster of highly shared sequence variants as a technical artifact. The authors suggested that the approach could potentially be generalized to other disease states and immunological phenotypes. Most TCR sequences were seen in very few donors, while some public TCRs were found in many individuals. An association between a missense DCLRE1C variant and V-gene and J-gene trimming of TCR beta chains was found in a later genetic analysis and replicated in an independent cohort. In the study, roughly 160 TCR beta chains were listed as associated with cytomegalovirus. Presence/absence analyses assumed roughly uniform sequencing depth across donors, an assumption that may not hold. In a later analysis, HLA-associated TCR beta chains were found to be more clonally expanded and to have lower generation probabilities than equally common non-associated chains. Approximately 18 rarely observed V segments, including chromosome 9 orphons, were excluded from the earlier analysis of several hundred of the donors because counts were too low. A further reported finding was that TCR beta sequences accurately predicted the HLA-A and HLA-B alleles for most subjects in the first cohort. CMV serostatus was the only immune exposure information available for the cohort. In a later genetic analysis, fewer N-insertions in productive TCRs were reported among donors in an Asian-associated ancestry cluster than the roughly 640-donor mean. This cohort had only TCR beta chains sequenced, and the lack of alpha or paired-chain data limited which features could be detected. When HLA alleles, especially DR and DQ, strongly co-occurred, attributing TCR associations to individual alleles was difficult. In a later analysis, several top co-occurrence clusters were reported to appear linked to parvovirus B19, influenza, CMV and Epstein-Barr virus. Linkage disequilibrium might explain the correlated functional status among segregating V segments, but an unknown experimental factor could not be ruled out. Because HLA typing was missing for some donors at each locus, association tests included only the typed subset. A few of the identified cytomegalovirus-associated TCR beta chains were confirmed in vitro to be specific for cytomegalovirus antigens.

From its cysteine to its phenylalanine, the CDR3 spans 16 amino acids. Only the CDR3 DNA is retained, 48 bases long and in frame from the first base. For this chain, trimming is 4 bases at the V end and 0 bases at the J end, and the number of junction bases without a gene match is 5. From a lookup of the germline V gene, CDR1 and CDR2 are SGHTA and FQGNSA. Library generation was performed with the immunoSEQ multiplex PCR assay. For the multiplex PCR, a mixture combining 60 forward primers for TCR Vbeta segments and 13 reverse primers for TCR Jbeta segments was used. Amplification of the CDR3 region of rearranged TCR beta genes was performed with a multiplex PCR assay on genomic DNA. The Illumina HiSeq System was used to sequence the amplified TCR beta libraries as 87-base-pair reads. The study's own analysis went as follows. In a later analysis, roughly 80 million unique TCR beta chains were counted across the approximately 670 repertoires, and roughly 9.9 million of these chains were shared by at least two donors. To remove PCR and sequencing errors, raw reads were error-corrected and collapsed into unique sequences using a nearest-neighbor algorithm that merged closely related sequences. To assign V, D and J gene segments, CDR3 sequences were aligned to IMGT reference sequences. For a sequence to be retained, at least a six-nucleotide match to both a V gene segment and a J gene segment was required. Rearrangements were called productive when the CDR3 lacked stop codons and stayed in frame with V and J; all others were non-productive. Following IMGT convention, CDR3 was defined as the stretch from the second conserved V-encoded cysteine to the conserved J-encoded phenylalanine. The earlier analysis of 587 of the donors excluded sequences that lacked an unambiguous match to a single V gene segment. In an earlier analysis of a few hundred of the donors, V segments were called functional above 56.7% productive rearrangements and were called segregating when the between-donor standard deviation exceeded 5%. A statistical classification framework was developed to diagnose cytomegalovirus status using the catalog of TCR beta chain sequences. A later analysis assigned V and J genes by comparing TCR nucleotide sequences with IMGT/GENE-DB human TR gene sequences. The TCRdist pipeline was used in a later analysis to assign CDR3 sequences and most-parsimonious VDJ recombination scenarios. In a later analysis, every TCR beta chain was defined by the combination of its CDR3 amino acid sequence and its V-gene family, and reads without a unique V-gene family were dropped. To address suspected cross-contamination and a sequencing artifact, a later analysis removed 450 to 700 highly shared, low-generation-probability nucleotide sequences. A later analysis calculated a clonal expansion index for each public chain from normalized within-repertoire ranks of inferred template counts. In a later analysis, generation probabilities were computed with a VDJ recombination model fitted to out-of-frame rearrangements, and the resulting probabilities were checked against IGoR. Hypergeometric tests were used in a later analysis to score TCR-TCR, TCR-HLA and TCR-CMV co-occurrence, with a repertoire-size bias correction applied to the TCR pairs. To estimate false discovery rates, a later analysis permuted the HLA or CMV assignments 20 times. In a later analysis, co-occurring TCRs were grouped using DBSCAN, with TCRdist sequence similarity added in when clustering inside HLA-allele-positive subsets. Co-occurrence clustering excluded repertoires with fewer than 30,000 or more than 120,000 public chains, plus five with anomalous nucleotide sharing. The table comes from immuneACCESS by way of TCRdb, which keeps in-frame sequences with V and J called. Part of the clones is missing from these tables; in studies checked, under half for an unresolved V gene and the rest for unknown reasons. That table supplies the V and J calls and clone size; D and trimming were determined from the DNA. In this sample the table shows roughly 190,000 clones, about 80% of which occur a single time. The leading ten clones occupy roughly 0.99% of the sample.

Comments on this clone: It lacks a known antigen. Base qualities are missing; no much larger clone stands one base away.

The cohort consisted of approximately 690 healthy bone marrow donors. At the time of sampling, all cohort members were nominally healthy, though unrecorded immune exposures were likely present. The donor tested CMV seronegative, placing the donor among the roughly 400 seronegative members of the cohort. A peripheral blood sample was provided by each donor, and peripheral blood mononuclear cells were used for TCR beta sequencing. Genomic DNA was extracted from the blood cell samples with the Qiagen DNeasy Blood Extraction Kit. The origin of this receptor is a middle-aged woman in good health and CMV-seronegative. What was sequenced was PBMCs. The chain links TRBV7-2 with TRBJ1-3; a stretch of 8 junction bases matches TRBD1. The bases read TGTGCCAGCAGCTACGGACAGGGACCCTCTGGAAACACCATATATTTT. This encodes CASSYGQGPSGNTIYF.